This entry concerns a single T cell receptor (beta chain). The target antigen is unknown. Other DNA sequences in the sample encode the same CDR3. These data originate in a study of cytomegalovirus exposure and HLA in healthy donors. CDR1 is MDHEN, CDR2 SYDVKM, per germline. This CDR3 contains 14 residues. J was trimmed by 2 bases and V by 5 bases; bases with no gene match: 4. Clones were sequenced by immunoSEQ multiplex PCR, and TCRdb holds only the in-frame ones, with some missing. The repertoire includes some 260,000 clones, approximately 84% of them detected once, and 12% sits in the top ten. Findings and limits, study-wide: Most TCRs appeared rarely, but some public TCRs recurred in many donors.

The sequence came from a man younger than 35 in good health and CMV-seropositive. Sequenced input: PBMCs. This chain uses TRBV28 with TRBJ1-2, with 8 bases that match TRBD1. The CDR3 DNA reads as TGTGCCAGCAGTCCCGGGACAGGCAACTATGGCTACACCTTC. The encoded protein is CASSPGTGNYGYTF.